A single sample gave rise to the 18 T cell receptor beta chains below, sequenced in a study of radiotherapy plus CTLA-4 blockade in lung cancer. Sequencing was performed with immunoSEQ multiplex PCR; in TCRdb, only in-frame clones are kept and a portion is missing. In the table there are 85,000 to 100,000 clones, 85% to 90% of which are singletons. The starting material was peripheral blood, obtained from a patient treated with radiotherapy plus ipilimumab. Every receptor here comes from a human donor with non-small cell lung cancer that progressed on radiotherapy plus ipilimumab.

This clone was found a few times. V is TRBV28 and J is TRBJ2-7; 8 bases are shared with TRBD2. In germline, CDR1 is MDHEN, CDR2 SYDVKM. This CDR3 region has 15 residues. J lost 3 bases, V lost 4 bases, and 8 bases had no gene match. The CDR3: CASSSPSGGNYEQYF. CDR3 DNA: TGTGCCAGCAGTTCCCCCAGCGGGGGAAACTACGAGCAGTACTTC.

The rearrangement links TRBV11-3 to TRBJ2-3; unclear D gene. Trimming removed 0 bases from V and 3 bases from J, with 4 bases in between. Germline V gene data show CDR1 as SGHNT and CDR2 as YENEEA. The CDR3 contains 13 residues. CDR3 DNA: TGTGCCAGCAGCTTAGATCCGACAGATACGCAGTATTTT. Encoded protein: CASSLDPTDTQYF.

The gene calls are TRBV27 and TRBJ1-2; the match to TRBD1 covers 9 bases. Losses at the gene ends were 4 bases for V and 4 bases for J; bases not matched to a gene: 10. This CDR3 has 16 residues. The germline V gene encodes CDR1 MNHEY and CDR2 SMNVEV (reference sequence). CDR3 residues: CASSSVGTGPTYGYTF. In DNA, the CDR3 is TGTGCCAGCAGTTCCGTCGGGACAGGGCCGACCTATGGCTACACCTTC.

The chain joins TRBV4-2 to TRBJ1-5, with D possibly TRBD1 on 6 matching bases. Per the germline V gene, CDR1 is LGHNA and CDR2 is YNFKEQ. V lost 0 bases and J lost 6, with 12 bases in between. CDR3 length equals 15 residues. The chain's CDR3 is CASSQDTGNSQPQHF. The CDR3 coding sequence is TGTGCCAGCAGCCAAGACACAGGGAATTCTCAGCCCCAGCATTTT.

This chain links TRBV18 with TRBJ2-3; the match to TRBD2 covers 9 bases. The length of the CDR3 is 16 residues. Germline loops: CDR1 KGHSH, CDR2 LQKENI. The V and J ends lost 4 bases and 0 bases, in that order; junction bases with no gene match: 5. CDR3 coding DNA: TGTGCCAGCTCACTGACTAGCGGTCCTAGCACAGATACGCAGTATTTT. It yields the protein CASSLTSGPSTDTQYF. The full variable domain, rest sourced from reference TRBV18 and TRBJ2-3, is NAGVMQNPRHLVRRRGQEARLRCSPMKGHSHVYWYRQLPEEGLKFMVYLQKENIIDESGMPKERFSAEFPKEGPSILRIQQVVRGDSAAYFCASSLTSGPSTDTQYFGPGTRLTVL.

This chain links TRBV30 with TRBJ2-3; D is unresolved. The CDR3 totals 11 residues. Trimming took 8 bases from V and 4 from J, leaving 10 bases between them. Germline assignment: CDR1 GTSNPN and CDR2 SVGIG (reference sequence). CDR3 in amino acids: CAMAVSDTQYF. In DNA, the CDR3 is TGTGCCATGGCCGTGTCAGATACGCAGTATTTT.

The chain is built from TRBV6-5 and TRBJ1-1, with TRBD1 identical over 7 bases. The length of the CDR3 is 12 residues. V was clipped by 6 bases and J by 8 bases; unmatched bases: 6. The germline gives CDR1 MNHEY, CDR2 SVGAGI. CDR3 sequence (DNA): TGTGCCAGCAGCCGGACAGGTCTGGAAGCTTTCTTT. Protein product: CASSRTGLEAFF.

The J gene is TRBJ1-5, the V gene TRBV16; 7 positions match TRBD1. Germline V gives CDR1 KGHSY, CDR2 FQNENV. The CDR3 has 14 residues. Trimming removed 7 bases from V and 2 bases from J; junction bases left unmatched: 5. The CDR3 coding sequence is TGTGCCAGCAAAAGGGGGCGAGGCAATCAGCCCCAGCATTTT. Its translation is CASKRGRGNQPQHF.

The chain has TRBV6-1 and TRBJ2-5, with 11 bases fitting TRBD2. This CDR3 region has 15 residues. V dropped 6 bases and J dropped 7; count of bases not matched to a gene: 10. The germline V gene encodes CDR1 MNHNS and CDR2 SASEGT. CDR3 residues: CASSLGLAASTTQYF. The CDR3 coding sequence is TGTGCCAGCAGCCTGGGACTAGCGGCCTCAACGACCCAGTACTTC.

This chain joins TRBV5-4 and TRBJ1-6; TRBD1 is a possible D gene (6 bases). Trimming removed 0 bases from V and 6 bases from J, with 13 bases in between. This CDR3 region has 16 residues. The germline CDR1 and CDR2 sequences are SGHNT and YYREEE (reference sequence). The CDR3 loop is CASSLGGLSLNSPLHF. The CDR3 coding sequence is TGTGCCAGCAGCTTGGGGGGGCTTAGTCTTAATTCACCCCTCCACTTT.

V is TRBV10-3 and J is TRBJ1-1, with 11 positions matching TRBD1. V was clipped by 6 bases and J by 2 bases; unmatched bases: 2. Germline CDR1 reads ENHRY; CDR2 reads SYGVKD. This CDR3 comprises 14 residues. CDR3 sequence reads: CAIRGQGGNTEAFF. The CDR3 DNA reads TGTGCCATCAGGGGACAGGGGGGCAACACTGAAGCTTTCTTT.

The rearrangement links TRBV7-2 to TRBJ2-3; D possibly corresponds to TRBD2 (6 bases). Trimming left V 6 bases short and J 6 bases short, with 16 bases between. CDR1 and CDR2 from the germline V gene are SGHTA and FQGNSA. The CDR3 contains 14 residues. CDR3 in DNA: TGTGCCAGCAGTATGGACTATGGAGGTGATACGCAGTATTTT. This encodes CASSMDYGGDTQYF.

V usage is TRBV9 and J usage is TRBJ2-1, with 8 bases matching TRBD1. CDR3 length: 15 residues. J was trimmed by 6 bases and V by 5 bases; bases with no gene match: 10. The germline gives CDR1 SGDLS, CDR2 YYNGEE. This CDR3 is CASRETGTGSNEQFF. The CDR3 DNA follows: TGTGCCAGCAGAGAGACCGGGACAGGCAGCAATGAGCAGTTCTTC.

The chain has TRBV12-5 and TRBJ2-5; D is perhaps TRBD2 (5 bases). Trimming stripped 2 bases from V and 4 bases from J, with 14 bases between. Germline V gives CDR1 LGHNT, CDR2 FRNRAP. This CDR3 spans 15 amino acids. This CDR3 is CASGLYVGGRETQYF. The CDR3 region has the DNA TGTGCTAGTGGTTTGTATGTCGGCGGGCGAGAGACCCAGTACTTC.

The gene calls are TRBV6-4 and TRBJ2-3, with D unclear. Germline CDR1 MRHNA, CDR2 SNTAGT. This CDR3 is 13 amino acids long. V was trimmed by 0 bases and J by 10 bases, leaving 11 bases between them. The CDR3 DNA is TGTGCCAGCAGTGACTCGTTGTCGGGTCCGCAGTATTTT. Its translation is CASSDSLSGPQYF.

This clone has just one count. J is TRBJ1-2 and V is TRBV28, with a weak D call TRBD1 (5 bases). CDR3 length: 13 amino acids. V was cut by 7 bases and J by 3 bases, with 12 bases left in between. CDR1 and CDR2 (germline): MDHEN, SYDVKM. The CDR3 loop is CASTPLGDYGYTF. The DNA for the CDR3 is TGTGCCAGCACCCCCCTGGGGGACTATGGCTACACCTTC.

The genes are TRBV11-2 and TRBJ2-7; possible D gene TRBD2, 5 bases. This CDR3 has 14 amino acids. CDR1 and CDR2 (germline): SGHAT, FQNNGV. V was clipped by 3 bases and J by 0 bases, with 9 bases between them. The CDR3 here is CASSFAGFSYEQYF. In DNA form, the CDR3 reads TGTGCCAGCAGCTTCGCGGGCTTCTCCTACGAGCAGTACTTC.

This chain uses TRBV5-1 with TRBJ2-5; tentative D call: TRBD1 (7 bases). Between the trimmed V and J ends, which lost 1 base and 4 bases, there was a span of 14 bases. Germline loops: CDR1 SGHRS, CDR2 YFSETQ. This CDR3 contains 15 residues. The CDR3 reads CASSLTNRGGETQYF. In DNA, the CDR3 is TGCGCCAGCAGCTTGACGAACAGGGGAGGAGAGACCCAGTACTTC.